A selection of T cell receptor beta chains follows, all from one sample in a study of regulatory T cells in long-lasting Graves disease. Each CDR3 protein is one row after TCRdb ran MiXCR on the multiplex PCR reads. Found here are about 470,000 distinct CDR3 sequences, about a fifth of them singletons; the top ten hold 6.5% to 9%. Sample: peripheral blood mononuclear cells (PBMCs), taken when the disease was refractory, from a patient treated with antithyroid drugs. These receptors were collected from a female donor with Graves disease. CDR3s include the opening cysteine and the closing phenylalanine or tryptophan. D genes are given only for firm matches. Rows give clone size only sometimes, using once, few, many, or a class for an expanded clone.

D	V	size	J	CDR3	DNA
.	TRBV7-9	few	TRBJ2-7	CASSFGQAPYEQYF	TGTGCCAGCAGCTTTGGGCAGGCACCCTACGAGCAGTACTTC
TRBD2	TRBV7-2	.	TRBJ2-7	CASSLSSGPTYEQYF	TGTGCCAGCAGCTTAAGTAGCGGGCCAACCTACGAGCAGTACTTC
.	TRBV28	few	TRBJ1-5	CASSSPQGYQPQHF	TGTGCCAGCAGTTCCCCTCAGGGTTATCAGCCCCAGCATTTT
.	TRBV7-9	many	TRBJ1-2	CASSPSFNYGYTF	TGTGCCAGCAGCCCAAGCTTTAACTATGGCTACACCTTC
.	TRBV6-1	.	TRBJ2-2	CASRGRRGELFF	TGTGCCAGCAGGGGACGCCGCGGGGAGCTGTTTTTT
TRBD2	TRBV7-2	.	TRBJ2-5	CASSSGLAGGGVLETQYF	TGTGCCAGCAGCTCGGGACTAGCGGGAGGAGGGGTTCTGGAGACCCAGTACTTC
.	TRBV2	many	TRBJ1-2	CASLPRAGDYGYTF	TGTGCCAGCCTACCGAGGGCAGGGGACTATGGCTACACCTTC
TRBD2	TRBV7-6	few	TRBJ2-5	CASSSWRGVQETQYF	TGTGCCAGCAGCTCCTGGCGGGGGGTCCAAGAGACCCAGTACTTC
TRBD1	TRBV6-1	many	TRBJ1-5	CASSHNVPGQGTGNQPQHF	TGTGCCAGCAGTCATAACGTCCCGGGACAGGGGACGGGCAATCAGCCCCAGCATTTT
TRBD2	TRBV14	.	TRBJ2-5	CASSQGILAGRSQYF	TGTGCCAGCAGCCAGGGGATTCTAGCGGGGCGGAGCCAGTACTTC
.	TRBV5-1	few	TRBJ2-5	CASSPETGTAKETQYF	TGCGCCAGCAGCCCCGAGACCGGGACGGCTAAGGAGACCCAGTACTTC
.	TRBV28	many	TRBJ2-5	CASSLTGILGTQYF	TGTGCCAGCAGTCTTACAGGAATTTTGGGGACCCAGTACTTC
TRBD1	TRBV12-3/TRBV12-4	many	TRBJ2-5	CASSPRQTGVETQYF	TGTGCCAGCAGTCCACGACAAACAGGGGTTGAGACCCAGTACTTC
TRBD1	TRBV10-3	many	TRBJ2-5	CAISGTGKEETQYF	TGTGCCATCTCCGGGACAGGGAAAGAAGAGACCCAGTACTTC
.	TRBV5-4	few	TRBJ1-2	CASSLPGGANYGYTF	TGTGCCAGCAGCCTCCCGGGCGGGGCTAACTATGGCTACACCTTC
.	TRBV29-1	many	TRBJ2-5	CSLPGPGQTQYF	TGCAGCCTTCCGGGCCCGGGGCAGACCCAGTACTTC
TRBD1	TRBV5-5	few	TRBJ2-5	CASSPGGFQETQYF	TGTGCCAGCAGCCCAGGGGGCTTTCAAGAGACCCAGTACTTC
.	TRBV14	.	TRBJ1-2	CASAQEGSLNRANGYTF	TGTGCCAGCGCCCAAGAAGGATCCCTAAACAGGGCCAATGGCTACACCTTC
TRBD1	TRBV27	many	TRBJ1-2	CASSLYPGGEGVYGYTF	TGTGCCAGCAGTTTATACCCAGGGGGCGAGGGGGTCTATGGCTACACCTTC
.	TRBV12-5	few	TRBJ1-5	CASAIGGQPQHF	TGTGCTAGTGCCATCGGGGGTCAGCCCCAGCATTTT
.	TRBV19	few	TRBJ1-5	CASSGWSGGVQPQHF	TGTGCCAGTAGCGGGTGGAGCGGCGGGGTTCAGCCCCAGCATTTT
.	TRBV7-9	once	TRBJ1-1	CARSPVENTEAFF	TGTGCCAGGTCCCCCGTGGAGAACACTGAAGCTTTCTTT
TRBD2	TRBV24-1	.	TRBJ2-3	CATSDLTRGGTDTQYF	TGTGCCACCAGTGATTTGACGCGGGGGGGAACAGATACGCAGTATTTT
.	TRBV28	few	TRBJ2-2	CASRSEDSHVGELFF	TGTGCCAGCCGATCCGAGGACTCGCACGTCGGGGAGCTGTTTTTT
.	TRBV20-1	.	TRBJ2-2	CSASRGRDTGELFF	TGCAGTGCTAGTAGAGGTCGGGACACCGGGGAGCTGTTTTTT
.	TRBV2	many	TRBJ1-2	CASGLAGLESF	TGTGCCAGCGGGTTGGCAGGGCTGGAATCATTC
TRBD1	TRBV6-1	few	TRBJ1-4	CASRGTGYGDEKLFF	TGTGCCAGCAGAGGGACAGGGTACGGTGATGAAAAACTGTTTTTT
TRBD1	TRBV27	few	TRBJ2-7	CASSPQGDSYGYEQYF	TGTGCCAGCAGTCCCCAGGGGGATTCCTATGGCTACGAGCAGTACTTC
.	TRBV7-8	.	TRBJ2-2	CASSTTANTGELFF	TGTGCCAGCAGCACCACAGCGAACACCGGGGAGCTGTTTTTT
.	TRBV29-1	few	TRBJ1-2	CSVEAGAGYGYTF	TGCAGCGTTGAAGCCGGGGCAGGCTATGGCTACACCTTC
TRBD1	TRBV9	few	TRBJ2-7	CASHPRDRASYEQYF	TGTGCCAGCCACCCCCGGGACAGGGCCTCCTACGAGCAGTACTTC
TRBD1	TRBV27	many	TRBJ1-2	CASSLKSGGRGGYTF	TGTGCCAGCAGTTTAAAGTCAGGGGGGCGTGGTGGCTACACCTTC
TRBD2	TRBV7-9	.	TRBJ2-7	CASSPWTSDEFSYEQYF	TGTGCCAGCAGCCCCTGGACTAGCGACGAGTTCTCCTACGAGCAATACTTC
TRBD2	TRBV6-1	few	TRBJ2-5	CASSVITGGETQYF	TGTGCCAGCAGCGTTATTACGGGAGGGGAGACCCAGTACTTC
TRBD2	TRBV28	many	TRBJ2-4	CASSGSSGSGDKNIQYF	TGTGCCAGCAGCGGGTCTAGCGGGAGCGGGGACAAAAACATTCAGTACTTC
TRBD2	TRBV28	many	TRBJ2-3	CASQTAASGGTDTQYF	TGTGCCAGCCAAACTGCGGCTAGCGGGGGGACAGATACGCAGTATTTT
TRBD1	TRBV2	.	TRBJ1-1	CASSVFQGVNTEAFF	TGTGCCAGCAGCGTCTTCCAGGGGGTGAACACTGAAGCTTTCTTT